These T cell receptor beta chains were read from a single sample in a study of identical twins. TCRdb called the 5' RACE reads again in MiXCR, with one record for every CDR3 protein. Seen here are around 100,000 distinct CDR3 sequences, under 6.5% observed once, and the top ten hold approximately 12%. The sequenced material came from memory T cells sorted from blood. Receptors originate from a woman aged 45 to 65 in good health. The CDR3 runs from the conserved cysteine through the conserved F or W. D genes are given only for firm matches. The listing skips clone size in some rows; elsewhere it reads once, few, many or a size class.

CDR3,DNA,V,J,D,size
CASSLFGGAFQETQYF,TGTGCCAGCAGTTTATTTGGCGGGGCGTTCCAAGAGACCCAGTACTTC,TRBV27,TRBJ2-5,NA,few
CASSRAYGYTF,TGTGCCAGTAGTAGGGCCTATGGCTACACCTTC,TRBV19,TRBJ1-2,NA,many
CSARDPWESTDTQYF,TGCAGTGCTAGAGATCCGTGGGAGAGCACAGATACGCAGTATTTT,TRBV20-1,TRBJ2-3,NA,NA
CASSRTGSYGDTQYF,TGTGCCAGCAGTCGGACGGGGAGCTACGGGGATACGCAGTATTTT,TRBV12-3/TRBV12-4,TRBJ2-3,NA,many
CASSQRQTNSPLHF,TGTGCCAGCAGCCAAAGGCAGACAAATTCACCCCTCCACTTT,TRBV3-1,TRBJ1-6,NA,many
CASRPAVVGNEQFF,TGTGCCAGCAGGCCCGCGGTGGTGGGGAATGAGCAGTTCTTC,TRBV27,TRBJ2-1,NA,many
CASSFTSGSSRADTQYF,TGTGCCAGCAGTTTTACTAGCGGGAGCTCAAGGGCAGATACGCAGTATTTT,TRBV28,TRBJ2-3,TRBD2,many
CASSLSMPNTGELFF,TGCGCCAGCAGCTTGAGTATGCCCAACACCGGGGAGCTGTTTTTT,TRBV5-1,TRBJ2-2,NA,many
CASSLGLAGGGEQFF,TGCGCCAGCAGCTTGGGTCTAGCGGGAGGTGGTGAGCAGTTCTTC,TRBV5-1,TRBJ2-1,TRBD2,many
CASSTLARRLADTQYF,TGCGCCAGCAGCACACTAGCCCGAAGGCTTGCAGATACGCAGTATTTT,TRBV4-1,TRBJ2-3,NA,many
CAISELSGETQYF,TGTGCCATCAGTGAGCTTTCGGGGGAGACCCAGTACTTC,TRBV10-3,TRBJ2-5,NA,many
CASMARGRETQYF,TGTGCCAGTATGGCCAGGGGGAGGGAGACCCAGTACTTC,TRBV19,TRBJ2-5,NA,many
CASSLSTENNEQFF,TGTGCCAGCAGCTTAAGCACAGAAAACAATGAGCAGTTCTTC,TRBV7-3,TRBJ2-1,NA,many
CASSQELRRGDTQYF,TGTGCCAGCAGCCAAGAACTACGACGTGGGGATACGCAGTATTTT,TRBV3-1,TRBJ2-3,NA,many
CPSSILGTGNTEAFF,TGTCCCAGTAGTATATTGGGGACGGGGAACACTGAAGCTTTCTTT,TRBV19,TRBJ1-1,NA,NA
CASSRTSQPQHF,TGTGCCAGCAGTAGGACAAGTCAGCCCCAGCATTTT,TRBV12-3/TRBV12-4,TRBJ1-5,NA,many
CASSPQLADTQYF,TGTGCCAGCAGCCCCCAGTTGGCAGATACGCAGTATTTT,TRBV5-4,TRBJ2-3,NA,few
CACGRGTGELFF,TGTGCCTGCGGGAGGGGGACCGGGGAGCTGTTTTTT,TRBV30,TRBJ2-2,TRBD2,many
CASSSLGTQQETQYF,TGTGCCAGCAGCTCCCTCGGGACCCAGCAAGAGACCCAGTACTTC,TRBV11-2,TRBJ2-5,NA,many
CASSSRPRGLRNEQFF,TGTGCCAGCAGTTCTCGACCCAGGGGGTTAAGAAATGAGCAGTTCTTC,TRBV6-1,TRBJ2-1,TRBD1,NA
CAWRTGARGAFF,TGTGCCTGGAGGACAGGGGCTAGAGGAGCTTTCTTT,TRBV30,TRBJ1-1,TRBD1,many
CASSFAGSYEQYF,TGCGCCAGCAGCTTTGCAGGGTCCTACGAGCAGTACTTC,TRBV5-1,TRBJ2-7,NA,many
CASSQDPGRVYDEQFF,TGTGCCAGCAGCCAAGATCCCGGGAGAGTGTACGATGAGCAGTTCTTC,TRBV3-1,TRBJ2-1,NA,many
CASSQEETQYF,TGTGCCAGCAGCCAAGAAGAGACCCAGTACTTC,TRBV14,TRBJ2-5,NA,many
CASSLSTGEQFF,TGCGCCAGCAGCTTATCTACGGGGGAGCAGTTCTTC,TRBV5-1,TRBJ2-1,NA,many
CASTGSTNEKLFF,TGTGCCAGCACTGGGTCAACTAATGAAAAACTGTTTTTT,TRBV27,TRBJ1-4,NA,few
CASSYPVAGRERETQYF,TGTGCCAGCAGTTACCCGGTCGCGGGCAGGGAGCGGGAGACCCAGTACTTC,TRBV6-5,TRBJ2-5,NA,many
CASTRTGARRNEQFF,TGTGCCAGCACTCGGACAGGGGCTAGGCGCAATGAGCAGTTCTTC,TRBV12-3/TRBV12-4,TRBJ2-1,TRBD1,many
CASSGLRDFNEQFF,TGTGCCAGCAGCGGTTTGCGGGATTTCAATGAGCAGTTCTTC,TRBV11-2,TRBJ2-1,NA,NA